This T cell receptor (beta chain) comes out of a study of response to subunit inactivated influenza vaccine (dated by TCRdb to the late 2010s). At the level of the whole study: Deep quantitative profiling of the T cell receptor repertoire was used in the study to follow responses to a trivalent subunit inactivated influenza vaccine.

Overall study results and their limits: The authors suggested that each seasonal influenza vaccination may recruit only a limited number of new T cells.

Preparation of the library involved RT-PCR. Reads for this sample came from an Illumina HiSeq 2500. TCRdb cleaned the public reads at Q25 with fastp, built clones with MiXCR and kept in-frame beta chains. For every CDR3 protein sequence, its rows merge into one entry that carries the most common genes and DNA. The sample records 400,000 to 550,000 distinct CDR3 sequences, 25% of which are singletons. The ten most abundant clones make up approximately 1.9% of the sample. A word on this clonotype: The antigen it binds to is not known. No quality values exist for individual bases; no much larger clone is one base distant.

The sequenced sample was CD4+ T cells sorted from PBMCs, obtained 5 days after vaccination. The TCR originated in a man between 50 and 59 years old who received an inactivated influenza vaccine. Donor details come from another sample of the same person, matched by shared clones.

The CDR3 amino acid sequence is: CSARETGFNYGYTF. In nucleotides, the sequence is TGCAGTGCTAGAGAAACAGGATTCAACTATGGCTACACCTTC. The chain is made from TRBV20-1 and TRBJ1-2; the D gene is perhaps TRBD1, from 5 matching bases. Spanning cysteine to phenylalanine, the CDR3 consists of 14 amino acids. Only the CDR3 portion is preserved as DNA: 42 bases, with reading frame beginning at the first base. A distance of 10 bases separates the germline ends of V and J, which lose 0 bases and 2 bases respectively. Reading the germline V gene (reference sequence) gives CDR1 DFQATT and CDR2 SNEGSKA.